These T cell receptor beta chains were read from a single sample in a study of blood T cells in healthy people across ages. TCRdb used MiXCR to reprocess the 5' RACE reads, holding one entry per CDR3 protein. The data show 380,000 or so distinct CDR3 sequences, about 49% seen once. Sequenced material: blood. These receptors were obtained from a man aged 55 to 70 in good health. Both conserved end residues are trimmed from each CDR3.

v_call	j_call	cdr3_aa
TRBV10-3	TRBJ2-1	AISGGEYNEQF
TRBV29-1	TRBJ2-1	SVEGTGVGNEQF
TRBV6-2/TRBV6-3	.	ASSYNFYYEQY
TRBV20-1	TRBJ1-1	SARDLTWDEAF
TRBV20-1	TRBJ2-5	SARTARGYQETQY
TRBV28	TRBJ1-6	ASRSPRQGDNSPLH
TRBV7-9	TRBJ2-5	ASSPQGGGRGETQY
TRBV21-1	TRBJ1-6	ASSHREKGHNSPLH
TRBV2	TRBJ2-7	ASRRQGLVSYEQY
TRBV7-2	TRBJ1-6	ASSIRLGRTNSPLH
TRBV12-3/TRBV12-4	TRBJ2-1	ASSFREGLAGGKPYNEQF
TRBV20-1	TRBJ2-4	SARDVVVVNIQY
TRBV20-1	TRBJ2-7	SFSGYSSYEQY
TRBV18	TRBJ2-4	ASSPGRAKNIQY
TRBV29-1	TRBJ2-7	SVLQNSYEQY
TRBV20-1	.	SARKTLERQETQY
TRBV20-1	TRBJ2-7	SARDLEAGLLYEQY
TRBV11-2	TRBJ2-7	ASSLQGVGEQY
TRBV7-9	TRBJ2-7	ASSLDSLSSYEQY
TRBV29-1	TRBJ2-3	SALRGTDTQY
TRBV30	TRBJ1-2	AWSGTGGVYGYT
TRBV29-1	TRBJ1-2	SAQPQGYGYT
TRBV20-1	TRBJ1-2	SASRTDYGYT
TRBV7-2	.	ASSFNSGIQY